Included here is one T cell receptor (beta chain) sequence, with context. This record belongs to a study of radiotherapy plus CTLA-4 blockade in lung cancer. Assay: immunoSEQ multiplex PCR; the TCRdb copy retains only in-frame clones and omits some. The sample carries about 39,000 clones, 60% to 80% recorded once. This TCR was recovered from a human donor with non-small cell lung cancer that progressed on radiotherapy plus ipilimumab. This specimen consisted of peripheral blood, obtained from a patient treated with radiotherapy plus ipilimumab.

Here the CDR3 reads CASSLESGTAYSPLHF. Here the CDR3 DNA reads TGCGCCAGCAGCTTGGAGTCCGGGACAGCCTATTCACCCCTCCACTTT. The chain combines TRBV5-1 with TRBJ1-6; TRBD1 agrees at 7 bases. The CDR3 length is 16 residues. After removal of 0 bases from V and 8 bases from J, the junction contained 8 bases not matched to a gene. Germline V gene lookup returns CDR1 SGHRS and CDR2 YFSETQ.